Below, one TCR beta chain is given with its context. Its antigen remains unidentified. Base-call qualities are not available, and no considerably larger clone is one nucleotide away. The data stem from a study of blood T cell repertoires in COVID-19 (dated by TCRdb to 2020 to 2021). Study-wide context: Collaborator samples came from the United States, Italy and Spain and covered acute and convalescent phases of COVID-19. The prospective study material was composed of cDNA or gDNA derived from T cells, B-cell-depleted T cells, or PBMCs. Deeply sampled blood TCRbeta repertoires from subjects exposed to, actively infected with, or recovered from COVID-19 were included in the dataset. A freely available public database, intended as a resource for researchers studying the immune response to SARS-CoV-2, is where the repertoires were released. The samples were drawn from the first 160 participants of the ongoing ImmuneRACE study and from 950 to 1,500 subjects provided by 6 global collaborators. Sample metadata almost always included a de-identified subject ID, COVID-19 status, age in years and sex. Where available, HLA class I and class II types were obtained from metadata supplied by the sample provider rather than from assay-based typing. The study at large found these results: How much clinical and demographic metadata was included differed by source and by participant, and the metadata was provided uncurated.

TCRbeta CDR3 regions were amplified from genomic DNA using the immunoSEQ Assay, a bias-controlled multiplex PCR. The authors processed their data as follows. The number of nucleated cells in each sample was estimated by amplification of reference gene primers within the assay. To quantify the absolute abundance of each unique TCRbeta CDR3 rearrangement, sequence reads were collapsed and filtered. For each sample, productive Simpson clonality was calculated as the square root of Simpson's diversity index across productive rearrangements. TCRdb mirrors the immuneACCESS table, restricted to in-frame sequences. Some clones are absent from its copies; in checked studies, under half trace to an unresolved V gene, and the reason for the others is unknown. That table furnishes V, J and clone size, whereas the DNA furnished D and trimming. For this sample there are about 66,000 clones; around 93% appear just once. In total, the top ten clones hold about 7.3% of the sample.

Each collaborating institution followed its own protocols to collect whole blood in K2EDTA tubes. For TCRbeta analysis, collaborators shipped samples as frozen whole blood, isolated PBMCs, or DNA extracted from either of those sample types. Its CDR3 holds 16 amino acids, cysteine through phenylalanine. The only DNA kept is the CDR3, 48 bases in frame from the first base. From the germline V gene, CDR1 is MDHEN and CDR2 is SYDVKM. V is pruned by 3 bases and J by 10 bases, leaving 14 bases of the junction without a gene match. The sample was peripheral blood. This sequence uses TRBV28 and TRBJ2-1; TRBD2 aligns with 8 central bases. The origin of this receptor is a human donor in a cohort sampled during active COVID-19. The base sequence is TGTGCCAGCAGTTTCGGGCACTTGGTAGCGGGGAGGGAGCAGTTCTTC. This codes for CASSFGHLVAGREQFF.